This TCR beta chain was profiled in a study of blood T cell repertoires in COVID-19. The wider study: The United States, Italy and Spain were the sources of the acute and convalescent COVID-19 samples. In each case, the material was cDNA or gDNA derived from T cells, B-cell-depleted T cells, or PBMCs.

This clone was recorded once. Authors' methods: From reference gene primer amplification, estimates of nucleated cell counts were derived. Profiled with immunoSEQ multiplex PCR; TCRdb holds only in-frame clones, not every one. The V and J calls and clone size were taken over from that table, and D and trimming were inferred from the DNA. This sample has 100,000 to 110,000 clones, with 70% to 90% found just once. This sequence originates from a human donor in a cohort sampled during active COVID-19. Sequencing was performed on peripheral blood.

The DNA for the CDR3 is TGTGCCAGCAGCCGTCCGGGACAGGGGTTCACTGAAGCTTTCTTT. The encoded protein is CASSRPGQGFTEAFF. The chain combines TRBV7-6 with TRBJ1-1; 10 bases map to TRBD1. The germline gives CDR1 SGHVS, CDR2 FNYEAQ. The CDR3 runs 15 residues. Trimming took 5 bases from V and 4 from J; bases not matched to a gene: 7.